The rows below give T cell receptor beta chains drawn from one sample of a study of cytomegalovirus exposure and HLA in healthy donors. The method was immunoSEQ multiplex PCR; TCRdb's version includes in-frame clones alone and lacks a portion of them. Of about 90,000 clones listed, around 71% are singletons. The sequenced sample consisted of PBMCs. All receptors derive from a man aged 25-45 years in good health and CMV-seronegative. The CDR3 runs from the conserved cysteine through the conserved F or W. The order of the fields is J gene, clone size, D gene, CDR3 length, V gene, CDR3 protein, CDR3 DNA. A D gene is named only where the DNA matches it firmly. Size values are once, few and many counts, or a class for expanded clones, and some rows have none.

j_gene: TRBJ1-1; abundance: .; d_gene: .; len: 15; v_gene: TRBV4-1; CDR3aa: CASSQGQPMNTEAFF; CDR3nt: TGCGCCAGCAGCCAAGGACAGCCGATGAACACTGAAGCTTTCTTT
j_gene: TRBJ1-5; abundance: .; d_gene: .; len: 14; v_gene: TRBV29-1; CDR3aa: CSVGMGTSTQPQHF; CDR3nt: TGCAGCGTTGGAATGGGGACTTCCACTCAGCCCCAGCATTTT
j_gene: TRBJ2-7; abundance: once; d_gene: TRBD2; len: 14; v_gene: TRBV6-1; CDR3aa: CASSYQTSTYEQYF; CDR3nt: TGTGCCAGCAGTTATCAGACTAGCACCTACGAGCAGTACTTC
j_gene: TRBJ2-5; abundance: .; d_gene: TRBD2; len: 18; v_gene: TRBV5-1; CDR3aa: CASSLASYRGGNPETQYF; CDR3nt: TGCGCCAGCAGCTTGGCCTCTTATCGGGGGGGAAACCCAGAGACCCAGTACTTC
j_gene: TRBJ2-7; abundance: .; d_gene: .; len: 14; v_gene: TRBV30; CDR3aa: CAGQPGRVGYEQYF; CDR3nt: TGTGCGGGCCAACCGGGAAGGGTTGGCTACGAGCAGTACTTC
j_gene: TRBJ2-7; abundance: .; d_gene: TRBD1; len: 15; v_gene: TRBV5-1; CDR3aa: CASSLGGTAYYEQYF; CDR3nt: TGCGCCAGCAGCTTGGGTGGGACAGCTTACTACGAGCAGTACTTC
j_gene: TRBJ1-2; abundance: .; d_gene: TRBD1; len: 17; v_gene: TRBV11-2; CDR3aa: CASSLASRTGTFDGYTF; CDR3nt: TGTGCCAGCAGCTTAGCTTCACGGACAGGGACCTTCGATGGCTACACCTTC
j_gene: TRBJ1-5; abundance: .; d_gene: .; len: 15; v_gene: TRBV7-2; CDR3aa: CASSLSMDSRGPQHF; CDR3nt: TGTGCCAGCAGCTTATCGATGGATTCCCGGGGGCCCCAGCATTTT
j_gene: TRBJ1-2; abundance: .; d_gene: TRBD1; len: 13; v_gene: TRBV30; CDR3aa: CAWSGQGFYGYTF; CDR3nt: TGTGCCTGGAGTGGACAGGGGTTCTATGGCTACACCTTC
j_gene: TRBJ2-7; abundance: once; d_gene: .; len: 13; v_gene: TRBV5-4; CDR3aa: CASSLEGVYEQYF; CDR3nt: TGTGCCAGCAGCTTGGAGGGAGTATACGAGCAGTACTTC
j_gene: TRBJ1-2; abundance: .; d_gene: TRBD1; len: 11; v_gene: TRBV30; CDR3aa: CAGQEISGYTF; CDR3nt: TGTGCTGGACAGGAGATAAGTGGCTACACCTTC
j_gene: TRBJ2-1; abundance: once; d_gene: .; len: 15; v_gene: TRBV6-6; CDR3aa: CASSRRLEQYNEQFF; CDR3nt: TGTGCCAGCAGCCGCCGGCTAGAACAATACAATGAGCAGTTCTTC
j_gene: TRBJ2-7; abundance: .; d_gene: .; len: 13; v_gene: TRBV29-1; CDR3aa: CSVVYRLSYEQYF; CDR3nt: TGCAGCGTTGTCTACAGGCTCTCCTACGAGCAGTACTTC
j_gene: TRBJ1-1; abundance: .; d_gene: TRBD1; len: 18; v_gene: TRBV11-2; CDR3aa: CASSSNRGKTVGATEAFF; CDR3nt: TGTGCCAGCAGCTCAAACAGGGGTAAGACGGTTGGGGCCACTGAAGCTTTCTTT
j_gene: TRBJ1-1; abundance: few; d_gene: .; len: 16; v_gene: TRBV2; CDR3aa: CASRPPRTVMNTEAFF; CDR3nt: TGTGCCAGCAGGCCCCCACGGACAGTCATGAACACTGAAGCTTTCTTT
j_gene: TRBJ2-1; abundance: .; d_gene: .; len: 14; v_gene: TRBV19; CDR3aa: CASTPGGDYNEQFF; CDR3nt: TGTGCCAGTACCCCCGGCGGTGACTACAATGAGCAGTTCTTC
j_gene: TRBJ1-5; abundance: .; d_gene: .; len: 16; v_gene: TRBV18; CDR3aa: CASSLQGVVSNQPQHF; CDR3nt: TGTGCCAGCTCACTACAGGGAGTAGTCAGCAATCAGCCCCAGCATTTT
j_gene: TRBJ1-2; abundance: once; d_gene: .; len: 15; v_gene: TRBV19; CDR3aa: CASSIDPGGSAGYTF; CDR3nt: TGTGCCAGTAGTATAGATCCAGGAGGGTCCGCTGGCTACACCTTC